This T cell receptor (beta chain) is from a study of T-cell reconstitution after alpha-beta-depleted transplantation in children. Study-level points and caveats: The study reportedly traced alpha-beta T cells about two months after transplant to several hundred expanded graft clones. A year had passed since transplant, and T-cell counts and diversity by then came mostly from newly produced T cells. The high TCRbeta diversity at day 60 in some patients came from surviving recipient T cells and thymic progenitors.

This clonotype came up many times. Its antigen remains unknown. As it was prepared, the TCRbeta library received unique molecular identifiers. TCRdb reprocessed the PCR reads via MiXCR and lists one record per CDR3 protein. The data show 480,000 or so distinct CDR3 sequences, with roughly a tenth seen just once and 2% to 2.5% held by the top ten. V was cut by 4 bases and J by 5 bases, with 18 bases left in between. Germline CDR1 is DFQATT and CDR2 is SNEGSKA (reference sequence). The CDR3 has 15 amino acids. The sequenced sample was PBMCs, obtained before TCRalphabeta/CD19-depleted stem cell transplant. This TCR came from a child aged 2 to 10 with inherited bone marrow failure, due to receive a stem cell transplant. The genes are TRBV20-1 and TRBJ1-5, with D possibly matching TRBD1 (5 bases). Written as DNA, the CDR3 is TGCAGTGCTACCCGGAAGGGGCAGGAATATCAGCCCCAGCATTTT. Translating it yields CSATRKGQEYQPQHF.